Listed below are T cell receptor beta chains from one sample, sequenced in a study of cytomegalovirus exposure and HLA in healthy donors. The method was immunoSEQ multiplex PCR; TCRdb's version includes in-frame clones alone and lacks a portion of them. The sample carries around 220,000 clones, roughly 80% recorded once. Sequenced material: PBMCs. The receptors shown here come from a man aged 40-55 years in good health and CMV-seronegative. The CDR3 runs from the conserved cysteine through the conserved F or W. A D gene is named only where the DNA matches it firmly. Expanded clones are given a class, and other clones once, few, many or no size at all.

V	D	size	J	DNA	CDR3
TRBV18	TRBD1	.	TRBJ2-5	TGTGCCAGCTCACCTGGGACAGGGGGACGGGAGACCCAGTACTTC	CASSPGTGGRETQYF
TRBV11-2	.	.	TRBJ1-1	TGTGCCAGCAGCTTAGTAATAGGGGGAAACACTGAAGCTTTCTTT	CASSLVIGGNTEAFF
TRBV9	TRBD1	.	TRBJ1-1	TGTGCCAGCAGCCGACAGGGAGGAGGGATGAACACTGAAGCTTTCTTT	CASSRQGGGMNTEAFF
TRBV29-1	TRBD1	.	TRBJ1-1	TGCAGCGTTGCGCAGGGGGAAAACACTGAAGCTTTCTTT	CSVAQGENTEAFF
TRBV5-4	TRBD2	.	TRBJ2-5	TGTGCCAGCAGCGCACTAGCGGAGGCTCAAGAGACCCAGTACTTC	CASSALAEAQETQYF
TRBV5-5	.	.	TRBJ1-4	TGTGCCAGCAGCTTGACCCTAGTAGATGAAAAACTGTTTTTT	CASSLTLVDEKLFF
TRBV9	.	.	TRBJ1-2	TGTGCCAGCAGCGCGGCTCTGGGTCTCCGGATTCCGGGGGACTATGGCTACACCTTC	CASSAALGLRIPGDYGYTF
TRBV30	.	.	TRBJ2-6	TGTGCCTGGAGTGTATCCCTAACTGGGGCCAACGTCCTGACTTTC	CAWSVSLTGANVLTF
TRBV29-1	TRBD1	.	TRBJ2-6	TGCAGCGCAGGACAGGGGGAATCTGGGGCCAACGTCCTGACTTTC	CSAGQGESGANVLTF
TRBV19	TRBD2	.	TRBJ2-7	TGTGCCAGTAGTATCGAGCTAGCGGGAGGACCCTACGAGCAGTACTTC	CASSIELAGGPYEQYF
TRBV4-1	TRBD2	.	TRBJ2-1	TGCGCCAGCAGCCAAGGGACTAGCGGGAGGGTTGCCTCCCCCTACAATGAGCAGTTCTTC	CASSQGTSGRVASPYNEQFF
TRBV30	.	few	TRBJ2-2	TGTGCCTGGAGGACGCGACGGGGGACCGGGGAGCTGTTTTTT	CAWRTRRGTGELFF
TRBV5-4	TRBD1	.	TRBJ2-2	TGTGCCAGCAGCTGGACAGGGAACACCGGGGAGCTGTTTTTT	CASSWTGNTGELFF
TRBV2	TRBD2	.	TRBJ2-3	TGTGCCAGCAGCGCTAGCGGGGGGGCCACAGATACGCAGTATTTT	CASSASGGATDTQYF
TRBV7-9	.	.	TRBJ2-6	TGTGCCAGCAGCTTCGGGAGCTCTGGGGCCAACGTCCTGACTTTC	CASSFGSSGANVLTF
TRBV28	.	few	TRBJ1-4	TGTGCCAGCAGTTCCGAGTGGGAAAAACTGTTTTTT	CASSSEWEKLFF
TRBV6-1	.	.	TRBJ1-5	TGTGCCAGCAGTCCGGACACCTTCAATCAGCCCCAGCATTTT	CASSPDTFNQPQHF
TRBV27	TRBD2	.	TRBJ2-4	TGTGCCAGCAGTTTATCGATGGCCAGACTAGCGGGGGGGGACATTCAGTACTTC	CASSLSMARLAGGDIQYF
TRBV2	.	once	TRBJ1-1	TGTGCCAGCAGTTTTGAGTCCCTTGAAGCTTTCTTT	CASSFESLEAFF
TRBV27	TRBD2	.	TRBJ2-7	TGTGCCAGCAGTTTATTGGGACTAGCGGGAGTTGGTGAGCAGTACTTC	CASSLLGLAGVGEQYF
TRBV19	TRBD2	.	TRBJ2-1	TGTGCCAGTAGTAACCCGGGACTAGCAAGGGAAGAGCAGTTCTTC	CASSNPGLAREEQFF
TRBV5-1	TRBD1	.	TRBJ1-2	TGCGCCAGCAGCCCCAGACCCGGGACAGGGGGCGACTACACCTTC	CASSPRPGTGGDYTF
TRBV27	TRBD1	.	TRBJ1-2	TGTGCCAGCAGTCCAGGGGGGAACTATGGCTACACCTTC	CASSPGGNYGYTF
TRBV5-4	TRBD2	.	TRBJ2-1	TGTGCCAGCAGCTATAGCGGGAGGGCCGTAAGCTATGAGCAGTTCTTC	CASSYSGRAVSYEQFF
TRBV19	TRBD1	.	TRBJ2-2	TGTGCCAGTAGTAACTCTCGGACAGGATGGAACACCGGGGAGCTGTTTTTT	CASSNSRTGWNTGELFF
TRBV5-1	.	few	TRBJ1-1	TGCGCCAGCAGCTTGGGGAGCACTGAAGCTTTCTTT	CASSLGSTEAFF
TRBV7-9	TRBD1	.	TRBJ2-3	TGTTCCAGCAGCTTTCCGGGACAGGAAAGCACAGATACGCAGTATTTT	CSSSFPGQESTDTQYF
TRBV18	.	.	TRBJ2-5	TGTGCCAGCTCAGGGCCGATCCCAAAGATGGAGACCCAGTACTTC	CASSGPIPKMETQYF
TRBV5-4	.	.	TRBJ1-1	TGTGCCAGCAGTCCAGGGTATGGGATGAACACTGAAGCTTTCTTT	CASSPGYGMNTEAFF
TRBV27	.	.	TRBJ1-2	TGTGCCAGCAGTTGGAGGGAGGCTGTGGGCCAACCGGGCTATGGCTACACCTTC	CASSWREAVGQPGYGYTF
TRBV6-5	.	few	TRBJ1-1	TGTGCCAGCAGGCTACAGGGAGTCATGAACACTGAAGCTTTCTTT	CASRLQGVMNTEAFF
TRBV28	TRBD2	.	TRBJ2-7	TGTGCCAGCAGGGATAGCGGGTTAAAGGACGAGCAGTACTTC	CASRDSGLKDEQYF
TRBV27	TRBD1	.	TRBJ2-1	TGTGCCAGCAGTTTAGGGACAGGGGTCTCTCAGTTCTTC	CASSLGTGVSQFF
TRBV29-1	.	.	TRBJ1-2	TGCAGCGTTGGCGGGGGGAAACAGGGCCCCGCCGATGGCTACACCTTC	CSVGGGKQGPADGYTF
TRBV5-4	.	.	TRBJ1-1	TGTGCCAGCAGCTTGGTGGGGGGGCAAGCTTTCTTT	CASSLVGGQAFF
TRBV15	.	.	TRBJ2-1	TGTGCCACCAGCAAAGGGGCAGGGAATGAGCAGTTCTTC	CATSKGAGNEQFF
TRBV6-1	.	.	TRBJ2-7	TGTGCCAGCAGGGCCTTCTACGAGCAGTACTTC	CASRAFYEQYF
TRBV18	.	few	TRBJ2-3	TGTGCCAGCTCACCGGGAGCGCCAGATACGCAGTATTTT	CASSPGAPDTQYF
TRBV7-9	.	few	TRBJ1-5	TGTGCCAGCAGTGATAACCCAGGGTATAGCAATCAGCCCCAGCATTTT	CASSDNPGYSNQPQHF
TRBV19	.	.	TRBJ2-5	TGTGCCAGTAGCCGGGGGGCCCAAGAGACCCAGTACTTC	CASSRGAQETQYF
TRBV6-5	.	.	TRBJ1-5	TGTGCCAGCAGTTACTTAACAGGAAATCAGCCCCAGCATTTT	CASSYLTGNQPQHF
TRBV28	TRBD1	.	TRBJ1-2	TGTGCCAGCACCCCGGACAGGGGTGGTGGCTACACCTTC	CASTPDRGGGYTF
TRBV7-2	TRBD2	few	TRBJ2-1	TGTGCCAGCAGCTTGGGACTAGCGGGGGACGGGGCCGCCATTGAGCAGTTCTTC	CASSLGLAGDGAAIEQFF
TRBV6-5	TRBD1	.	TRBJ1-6	TGTGCCAGCGGTTCAGGGGGCGTTAATTCACCCCTCCACTTT	CASGSGGVNSPLHF
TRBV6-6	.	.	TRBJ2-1	TGTGCCAGCAGTATGCGGATGGGACTTTCCTACAATGAGCAGTTCTTC	CASSMRMGLSYNEQFF
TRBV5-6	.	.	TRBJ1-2	TGTGCCAGCAGCTTGGGAGGAACGGGGGGCAAGGGCTATGGCTACACCTTC	CASSLGGTGGKGYGYTF
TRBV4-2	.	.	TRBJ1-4	TGTGCCAGCAGCCAAGATTTTGGGCAGGGAAATGAAAAACTGTTTTTT	CASSQDFGQGNEKLFF
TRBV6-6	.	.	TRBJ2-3	TGTGCCAGCAGTTATTATTCCGATACGCAGTATTTT	CASSYYSDTQYF
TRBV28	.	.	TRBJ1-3	TGTGCCAGCAGCCCATCGACCCAGGGGCTCACTGGAAACACCATATATTTT	CASSPSTQGLTGNTIYF
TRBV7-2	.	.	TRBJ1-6	TGTGCCAGCAGCTTGGCACCAGGGAATTCACCCCTCCACTTT	CASSLAPGNSPLHF
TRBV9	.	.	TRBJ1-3	TGTGCCAGCAGCCCTGCACTAGACACCATATATTTT	CASSPALDTIYF
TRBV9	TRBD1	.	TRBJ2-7	TGTGCCAGCAGCTCCGGACAGGGCGTAACCTACGAGCAGTACTTC	CASSSGQGVTYEQYF
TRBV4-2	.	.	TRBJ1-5	TGTGCCAGCAGCCAAGTGGGAGGCCTTAGCAATCAGCCCCAGCATTTT	CASSQVGGLSNQPQHF
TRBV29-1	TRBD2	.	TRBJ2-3	TGCAGCGTTACCGGGGGGAAGGATTCAGATACGCAGTATTTT	CSVTGGKDSDTQYF
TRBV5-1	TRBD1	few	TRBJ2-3	TGCGCCAGCAGCTTGGAGGGGGCGGCAGATACGCAGTATTTT	CASSLEGAADTQYF